The clone carrying this T cell receptor (beta chain) was counted at least ten times. This sample is drawn from a study of blood T cell repertoires in COVID-19. Authors' methods: Estimates of nucleated cell counts were drawn from the amplification of reference gene primers. Here immunoSEQ multiplex PCR was the method, and the copy in TCRdb shows in-frame clones only, minus some. V and J calls plus clone size are reproduced from that table; the DNA served to infer D and trimming. The sample yields about 220,000 clones, roughly 88% seen once. V lost 0 bases, J lost 5 bases, and 14 bases lay in between. CDR1 and CDR2 from the germline V gene are SGHTA and FQGNSA. The CDR3 runs to 16 residues.

V and J are TRBV7-2 and TRBJ2-1, with D uncertain. The origin of this receptor is a woman aged 35 to 49 with acute COVID-19. The sample comprised PBMCs or T cells enriched from blood (not recorded which). CDR3 residues: CASSLARYGSNNEQFF. CDR3 DNA sequence: TGTGCCAGCAGCTTAGCCCGTTACGGGTCGAACAATGAGCAGTTCTTC.